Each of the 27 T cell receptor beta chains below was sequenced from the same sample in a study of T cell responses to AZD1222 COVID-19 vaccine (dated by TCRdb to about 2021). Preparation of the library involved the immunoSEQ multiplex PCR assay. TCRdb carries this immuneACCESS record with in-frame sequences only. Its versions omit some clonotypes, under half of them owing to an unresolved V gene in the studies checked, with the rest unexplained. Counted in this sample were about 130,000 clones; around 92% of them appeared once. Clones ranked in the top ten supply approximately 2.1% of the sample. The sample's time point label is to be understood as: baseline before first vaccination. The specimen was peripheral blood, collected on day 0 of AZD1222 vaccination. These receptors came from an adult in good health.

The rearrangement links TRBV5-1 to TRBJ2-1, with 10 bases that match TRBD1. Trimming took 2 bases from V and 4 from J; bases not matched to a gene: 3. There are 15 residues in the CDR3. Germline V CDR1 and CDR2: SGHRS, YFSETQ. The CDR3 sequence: CASSFEGQGYNEQFF. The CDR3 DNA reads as TGCGCCAGCAGCTTCGAGGGACAGGGGTACAATGAGCAGTTCTTC.

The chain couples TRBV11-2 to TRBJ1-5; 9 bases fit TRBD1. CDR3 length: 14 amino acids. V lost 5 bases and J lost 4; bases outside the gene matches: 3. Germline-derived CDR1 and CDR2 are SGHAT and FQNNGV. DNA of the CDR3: TGTGCCAGCAGCACAGACAGGGGGAATCAGCCCCAGCATTTT. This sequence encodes CASSTDRGNQPQHF.

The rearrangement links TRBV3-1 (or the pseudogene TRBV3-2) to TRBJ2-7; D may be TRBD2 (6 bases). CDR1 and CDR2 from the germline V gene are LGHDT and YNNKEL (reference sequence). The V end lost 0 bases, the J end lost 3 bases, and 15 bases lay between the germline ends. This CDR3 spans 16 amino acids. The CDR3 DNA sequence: TGTGCCAGCAGCCAAGATCCCGTAGGAGGGGACTACGAGCAGTACTTC. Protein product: CASSQDPVGGDYEQYF.

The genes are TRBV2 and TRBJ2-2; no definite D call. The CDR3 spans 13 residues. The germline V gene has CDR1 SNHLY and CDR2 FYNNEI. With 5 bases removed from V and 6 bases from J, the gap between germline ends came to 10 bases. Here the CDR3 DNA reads TGTGCCAGCAGTAGTTTAACAGCCGGGGAGCTGTTTTTT. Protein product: CASSSLTAGELFF.

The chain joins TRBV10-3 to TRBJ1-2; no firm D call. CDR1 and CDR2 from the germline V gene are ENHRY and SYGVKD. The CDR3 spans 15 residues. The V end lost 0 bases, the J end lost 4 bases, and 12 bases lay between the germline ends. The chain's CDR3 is CAISESVGSLYGYTF. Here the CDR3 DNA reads TGTGCCATCAGTGAGTCTGTAGGGTCCCTCTATGGCTACACCTTC.

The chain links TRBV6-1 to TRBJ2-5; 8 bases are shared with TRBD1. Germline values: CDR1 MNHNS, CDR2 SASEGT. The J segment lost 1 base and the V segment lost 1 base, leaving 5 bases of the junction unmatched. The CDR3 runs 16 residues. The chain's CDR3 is CASSEVKGTGQETQYF. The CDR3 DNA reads TGTGCCAGCAGTGAAGTTAAAGGGACAGGCCAAGAGACCCAGTACTTC.

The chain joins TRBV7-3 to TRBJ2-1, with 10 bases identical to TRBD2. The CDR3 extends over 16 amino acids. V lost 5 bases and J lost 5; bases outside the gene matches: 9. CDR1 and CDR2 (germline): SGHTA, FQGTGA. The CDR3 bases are TGTGCCAGCAGCCTAAGCGGGGGGGCTAATAACAATGAGCAGTTCTTC. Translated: CASSLSGGANNNEQFF.

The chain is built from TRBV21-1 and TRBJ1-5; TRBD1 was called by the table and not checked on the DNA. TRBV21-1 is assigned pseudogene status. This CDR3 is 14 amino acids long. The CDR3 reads CASSTGAACQPQHF. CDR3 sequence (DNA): TGTGCCAGCAGCACAGGGGCTGCGTGTCAGCCCCAGCATTTT.

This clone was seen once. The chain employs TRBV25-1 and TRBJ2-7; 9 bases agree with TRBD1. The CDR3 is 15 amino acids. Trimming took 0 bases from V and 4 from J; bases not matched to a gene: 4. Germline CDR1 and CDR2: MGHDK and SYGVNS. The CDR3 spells CASSEYTGGMYEQYF. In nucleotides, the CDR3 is TGTGCCAGCAGTGAATATACAGGGGGCATGTACGAGCAGTACTTC.

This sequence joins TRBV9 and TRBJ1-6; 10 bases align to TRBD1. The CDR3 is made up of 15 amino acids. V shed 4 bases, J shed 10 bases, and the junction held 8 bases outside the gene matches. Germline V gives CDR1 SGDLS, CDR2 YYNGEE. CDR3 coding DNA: TGTGCCAGCAGCTCGCTGACAGGGGGCACCTCACCCCTCCACTTT. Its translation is CASSSLTGGTSPLHF.

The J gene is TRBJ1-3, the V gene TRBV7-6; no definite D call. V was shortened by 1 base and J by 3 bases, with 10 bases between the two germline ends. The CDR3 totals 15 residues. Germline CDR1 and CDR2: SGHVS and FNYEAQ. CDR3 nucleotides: TGTGCCAGCAGCTTAGTCTCAGGTCATGGAAACACCATATATTTT. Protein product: CASSLVSGHGNTIYF.

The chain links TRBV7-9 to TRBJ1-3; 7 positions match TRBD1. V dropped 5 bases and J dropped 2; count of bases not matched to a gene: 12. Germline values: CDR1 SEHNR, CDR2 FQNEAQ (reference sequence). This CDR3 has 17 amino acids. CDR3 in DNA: TGTGCCAGCAGCCAAAGAACAGGGGTGGTCACTGGAAACACCATATATTTT. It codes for CASSQRTGVVTGNTIYF. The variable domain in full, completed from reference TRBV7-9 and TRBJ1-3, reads DTGVSQNPRHKITKRGQNVTFRCDPISEHNRLYWYRQTLGQGPEFLTYFQNEAQLEKSRLLSDRFSAERPKGSFSTLEIQRTEQGDSAMYLCASSQRTGVVTGNTIYFGEGSWLTVV.

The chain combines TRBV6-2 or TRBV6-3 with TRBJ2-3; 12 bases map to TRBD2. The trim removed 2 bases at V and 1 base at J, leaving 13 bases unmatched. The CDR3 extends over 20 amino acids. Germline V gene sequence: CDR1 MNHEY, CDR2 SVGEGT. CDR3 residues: CASSYARLAGDFFGTDTQYF. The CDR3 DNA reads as TGTGCCAGCAGTTACGCCAGACTAGCGGGGGATTTTTTCGGCACAGATACGCAGTATTTT.

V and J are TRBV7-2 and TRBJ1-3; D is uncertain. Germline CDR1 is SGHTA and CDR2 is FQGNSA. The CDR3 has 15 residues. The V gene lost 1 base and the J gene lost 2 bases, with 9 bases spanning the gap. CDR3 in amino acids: CASSLVPATGNTIYF. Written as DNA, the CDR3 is TGTGCCAGCAGCTTAGTGCCAGCGACTGGAAACACCATATATTTT.

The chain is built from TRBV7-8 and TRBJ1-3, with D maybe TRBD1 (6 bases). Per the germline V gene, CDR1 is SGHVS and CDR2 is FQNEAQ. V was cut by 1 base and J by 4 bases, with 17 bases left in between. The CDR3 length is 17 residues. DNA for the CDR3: TGTGCCAGCAGCTTAGTAGGGGGGGGGCGCGGAGGAAACACCATATATTTT. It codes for CASSLVGGGRGGNTIYF.

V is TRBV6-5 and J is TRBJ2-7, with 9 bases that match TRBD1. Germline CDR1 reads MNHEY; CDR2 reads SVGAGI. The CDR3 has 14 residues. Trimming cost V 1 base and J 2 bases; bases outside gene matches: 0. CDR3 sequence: CASSYWDRAYEQYF. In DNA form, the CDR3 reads TGTGCCAGCAGTTACTGGGACAGGGCCTACGAGCAGTACTTC.

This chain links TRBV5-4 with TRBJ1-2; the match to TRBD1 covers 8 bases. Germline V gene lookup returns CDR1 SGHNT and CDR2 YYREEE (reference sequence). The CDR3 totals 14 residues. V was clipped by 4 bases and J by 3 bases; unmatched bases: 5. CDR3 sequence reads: CASSPGGLHYGYTF. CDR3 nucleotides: TGTGCCAGCAGCCCAGGGGGCCTTCACTATGGCTACACCTTC.

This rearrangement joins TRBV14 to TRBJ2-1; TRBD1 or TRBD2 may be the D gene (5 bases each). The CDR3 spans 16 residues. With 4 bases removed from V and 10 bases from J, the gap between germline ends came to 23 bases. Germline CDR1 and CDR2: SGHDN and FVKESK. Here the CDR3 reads CASSRGVSGAWGEQFF. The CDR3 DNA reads TGTGCCAGCAGCCGAGGTGTATCTGGGGCTTGGGGGGAGCAGTTCTTC. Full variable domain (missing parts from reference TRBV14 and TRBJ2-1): EAGVTQFPSHSVIEKGQTVTLRCDPISGHDNLYWYRRVMGKEIKFLLHFVKESKQDESGMPNNRFLAERTGGTYSTLKVQPAELEDSGVYFCASSRGVSGAWGEQFFGPGTRLTVL.

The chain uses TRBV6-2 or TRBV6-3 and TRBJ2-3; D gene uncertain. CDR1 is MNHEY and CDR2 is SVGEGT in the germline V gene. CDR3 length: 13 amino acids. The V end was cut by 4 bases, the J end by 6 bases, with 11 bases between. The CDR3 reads CASSLEDADTQYF. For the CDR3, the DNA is TGTGCCAGCAGTTTAGAGGATGCGGATACGCAGTATTTT.

In nucleotides, the CDR3 is TGTGCCGGTAGGACAGCCACCACGGGAGCTTTCTTT. This sequence encodes CAGRTATTGAFF. The chain couples TRBV28 to TRBJ1-1, with D possibly TRBD1 on 6 matching bases. CDR1 is MDHEN, CDR2 SYDVKM, per germline. V lost 11 bases and J lost 10, with 20 bases in between. The CDR3 runs 12 residues.

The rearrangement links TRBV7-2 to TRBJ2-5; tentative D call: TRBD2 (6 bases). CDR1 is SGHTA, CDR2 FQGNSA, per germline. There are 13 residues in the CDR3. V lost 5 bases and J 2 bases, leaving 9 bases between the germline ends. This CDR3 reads CASSRDFQETQYF. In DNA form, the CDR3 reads TGTGCCAGCAGCAGGGACTTTCAAGAGACCCAGTACTTC.

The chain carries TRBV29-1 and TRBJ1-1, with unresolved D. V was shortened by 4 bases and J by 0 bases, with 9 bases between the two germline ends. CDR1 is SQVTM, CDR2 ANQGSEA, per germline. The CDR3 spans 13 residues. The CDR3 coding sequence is TGCAGCGTTGTAGGGCCTATGAACACTGAAGCTTTCTTT. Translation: CSVVGPMNTEAFF.

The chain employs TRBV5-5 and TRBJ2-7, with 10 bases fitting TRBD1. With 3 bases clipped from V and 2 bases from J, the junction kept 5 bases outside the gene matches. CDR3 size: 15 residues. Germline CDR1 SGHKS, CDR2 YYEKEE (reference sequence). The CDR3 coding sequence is TGTGCCAGCAGCTCAAAGGGACAGGGGACCTACGAGCAGTACTTC. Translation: CASSSKGQGTYEQYF.

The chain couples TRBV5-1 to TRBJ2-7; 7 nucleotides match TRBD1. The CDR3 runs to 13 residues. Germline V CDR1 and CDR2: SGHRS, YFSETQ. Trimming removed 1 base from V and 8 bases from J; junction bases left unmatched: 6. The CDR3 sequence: CASSLPGTDKQYF. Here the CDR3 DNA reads TGCGCCAGCAGCTTGCCCGGGACAGACAAGCAGTACTTC.

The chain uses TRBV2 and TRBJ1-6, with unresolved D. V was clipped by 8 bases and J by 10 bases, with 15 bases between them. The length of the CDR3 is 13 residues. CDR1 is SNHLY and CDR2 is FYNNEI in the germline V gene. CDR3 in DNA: TGTGCCAGCGCACTGACGGTAGCCTCACCCCTCCACTTT. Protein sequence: CASALTVASPLHF.

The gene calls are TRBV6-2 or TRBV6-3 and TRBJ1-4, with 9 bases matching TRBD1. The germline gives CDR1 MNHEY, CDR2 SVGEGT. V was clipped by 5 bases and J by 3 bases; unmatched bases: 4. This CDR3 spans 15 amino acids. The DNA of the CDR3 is TGTGCCAGCAGTAACTACAGGGGGCCTAATGAAAAACTGTTTTTT. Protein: CASSNYRGPNEKLFF.

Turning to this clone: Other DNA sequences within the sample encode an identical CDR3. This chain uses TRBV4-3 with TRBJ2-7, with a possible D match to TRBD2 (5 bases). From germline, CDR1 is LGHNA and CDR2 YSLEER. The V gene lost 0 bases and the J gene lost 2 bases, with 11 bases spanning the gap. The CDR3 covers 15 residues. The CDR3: CASSQDYGVAYEQYF. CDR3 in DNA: TGCGCCAGCAGCCAAGATTACGGGGTAGCCTACGAGCAGTACTTC.